This T cell receptor beta chain came from a study of T cell responses to AZD1222 COVID-19 vaccine. As for this clone: No antigen is known for it.

Findings and limits, study-wide: Baseline seropositivity characterized only a handful of AZD1222 recipients. Among vaccine-associated CD4 TCRs, coverage spanned spike, with dominance at 160-218 and 743-854.

V dropped 2 bases and J dropped 1 base, with 8 bases sitting between them. Germline V CDR1 and CDR2: MNHEY, SVGAGI. This CDR3 region has 14 residues. Produced via immunoSEQ multiplex PCR; TCRdb's table is partial and in-frame only. This table has about 120,000 clones, 90% to 95% appearing once. J is TRBJ1-2 and V is TRBV6-5; tentative D call: TRBD1 (5 bases). This TCR derives from an adult who received the AZD1222 COVID-19 vaccine. Specimen: peripheral blood, collected 28 days after the second AZD1222 dose. The CDR3 sequence: CASSYRGFNYGYTF. Here the CDR3 DNA reads TGTGCCAGCAGTTACAGGGGCTTTAACTATGGCTACACCTTC.